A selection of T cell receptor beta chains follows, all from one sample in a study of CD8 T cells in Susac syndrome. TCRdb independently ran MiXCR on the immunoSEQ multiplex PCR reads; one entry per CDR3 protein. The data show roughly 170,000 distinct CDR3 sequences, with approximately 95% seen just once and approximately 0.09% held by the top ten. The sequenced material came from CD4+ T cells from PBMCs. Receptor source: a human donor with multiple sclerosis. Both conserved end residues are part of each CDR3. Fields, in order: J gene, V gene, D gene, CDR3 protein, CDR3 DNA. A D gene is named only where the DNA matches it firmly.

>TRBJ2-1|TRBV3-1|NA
CASSQSVVGEQFF
TGTGCCAGCAGCCAGAGCGTGGTAGGTGAGCAGTTCTTC
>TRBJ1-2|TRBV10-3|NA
CAISTPLLQTTFYGYTF
TGTGCCATCAGTACCCCACTTTTACAGACTACTTTCTATGGCTACACCTTC
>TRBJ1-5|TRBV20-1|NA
CSASYRSANQPQHF
TGCAGTGCTAGTTACCGAAGCGCCAATCAGCCCCAGCATTTT
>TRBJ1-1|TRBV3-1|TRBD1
CASSQEDRGRAAFF
TGTGCCAGCAGCCAAGAAGACAGGGGGCGCGCAGCTTTCTTT
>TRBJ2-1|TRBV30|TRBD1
CAWSVQGSVEQFF
TGTGCCTGGAGTGTACAGGGGTCCGTTGAGCAGTTCTTC
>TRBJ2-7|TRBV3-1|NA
CASSRTSGTQYF
TGTGCCAGCAGCCGGACCTCAGGGACGCAGTACTTC
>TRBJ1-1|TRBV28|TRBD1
CASSKQGAAEAFF
TGTGCCAGCAGTAAACAGGGGGCAGCTGAAGCTTTCTTT
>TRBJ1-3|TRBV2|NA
CASIEHRDGNTIYF
TGTGCCAGCATCGAGCACAGGGATGGAAACACCATATATTTT
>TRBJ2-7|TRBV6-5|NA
CASSPRMDIGYEQYF
TGTGCCAGCAGTCCCCGCATGGATATAGGGTACGAGCAGTACTTC
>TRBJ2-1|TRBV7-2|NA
CASSLRSGGADEQFF
TGTGCCAGCAGCTTACGGAGTGGGGGAGCGGATGAGCAGTTCTTC
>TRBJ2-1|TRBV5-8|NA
CASSTGLEGFF
TGTGCCAGCAGCACCGGACTGGAGGGGTTCTTC
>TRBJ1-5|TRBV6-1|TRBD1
CASSDQGTGNNQPQHF
TGTGCCAGCAGTGATCAAGGGACAGGGAACAATCAGCCCCAGCATTTT
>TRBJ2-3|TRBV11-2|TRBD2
CASSFRGLAGGTDTQYF
TGTGCCAGCAGCTTCCGAGGACTAGCGGGGGGGACAGATACGCAGTATTTT
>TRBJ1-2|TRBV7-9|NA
CASILAMGSGDVYGYTF
TGTGCCAGCATCTTAGCCATGGGATCAGGGGACGTCTATGGCTACACCTTC
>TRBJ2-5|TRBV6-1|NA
CASSRRPGRYWETQYF
TGTGCCAGCAGTCGCCGTCCCGGCAGGTACTGGGAGACCCAGTACTTC